This TCR beta chain was recorded in a study of T cell responses to AZD1222 COVID-19 vaccine (dated by TCRdb to about 2021). Notes on the research overall: A total of under 250 trial participants underwent TCR sequencing, of whom about 200 had received two doses of AZD1222 and roughly 26 had received two doses of the MenACWY control vaccine. Trial participants were enrolled by age into subgroups of 18-55, 56-69 and 70-plus years, and around 150, 28 and 57 TCR-sequenced participants, respectively, were included in these subgroups.

With regard to this clone: The antigen it recognizes is unknown. Base quality data are lacking; no much larger clone is found one base away.

Here is what the overall study found, with its caveats: In the small 56-69-year group, the increase in depth fell short of significance, most likely because of low power. Reportedly, close to half of the unique spike-specific TCRs recognized epitopes lying outside the regions that are mutated in the B.1.351 and B.1.1.7 variants. Most participants were white British and females outnumbered males, and the authors suggested that clonal diversity may have been underestimated. The vaccine-associated CD4 TCRs covered the entire spike protein, and the dominant responses fell in regions 160-218 and 743-854. After two AZD1222 doses, spike-specific TCR breadth and depth were significantly higher than at day 0 and than in MenACWY recipients. Conclusions about previously exposed vaccinees are limited, since just five or six AZD1222 recipients were seropositive for SARS-CoV-2 at baseline. Because no day 14 peak-response samples were available, repertoires were characterized only after the peak T cell response.

The CDR3 regions of human TCRbeta chains were subjected to immunosequencing. From the authors' description of their analysis: Repertoire TCRs were matched against a reference library of SARS-CoV-2-specific TCRs generated with the MIRA antigen-specificity platform. Breadth meant the fraction of unique TCRs that were SARS-CoV-2-associated, whereas depth meant the fraction of total T cells that were SARS-CoV-2-associated. Using the MIRA data, each spike-specific TCR was assigned both to the spike region to which the TCR was reactive and to a CD4 or CD8 class. Log10-transformed breadth and depth values were compared by one-way ANOVA with Sidak's multiple comparisons tests. The immuneACCESS repertoire file appears here via TCRdb, limited to in-frame rearrangements. These files lack a portion of the clones; in checked studies, under half of the deficit traces to unresolved V genes, and the cause of the others is not known. V and J calls and clone size are given by that table; D and trimming were obtained from the DNA. The sample records 200,000 or so clones, 90% to 95% of which are singletons. Around 1% of the sample rests with the top ten.

CDR1 MDHEN and CDR2 SYDVKM are derived from the germline V gene. From cysteine to phenylalanine, the CDR3 is 13 amino acids long. Left in the record is the CDR3 DNA by itself, 39 bases read in frame from the first base. V gives up 9 bases and J gives up 1 base, and the segment between their germline ends measures 12 bases. Explained via the paper, the time point label denotes: baseline before first vaccination. The meaning of the sample's treatment or condition label: meningococcal conjugate vaccine given as trial control. Samples from vaccinated people were obtained from the UK trials COV001 and COV002, which included a single-blind randomized controlled phase 2/3 trial of AZD1222 (ChAdOx1 nCoV-19) in healthy adults. For TCRbeta chain sequencing, PBMC samples were collected from trial participants at day 0 and at day 28 after the second dose.

The rearrangement joined TRBV28 to TRBJ1-1; matching of 5 bases hints at TRBD1 as the D gene. This TCR came from an adult in good health. The specimen comprised peripheral blood, sampled on day 0 of MenACWY control vaccination. The CDR3 is CASRGFSNTEAFF. In nucleotide form, the sequence is TGTGCCAGTAGGGGCTTTTCGAACACTGAAGCTTTCTTT.